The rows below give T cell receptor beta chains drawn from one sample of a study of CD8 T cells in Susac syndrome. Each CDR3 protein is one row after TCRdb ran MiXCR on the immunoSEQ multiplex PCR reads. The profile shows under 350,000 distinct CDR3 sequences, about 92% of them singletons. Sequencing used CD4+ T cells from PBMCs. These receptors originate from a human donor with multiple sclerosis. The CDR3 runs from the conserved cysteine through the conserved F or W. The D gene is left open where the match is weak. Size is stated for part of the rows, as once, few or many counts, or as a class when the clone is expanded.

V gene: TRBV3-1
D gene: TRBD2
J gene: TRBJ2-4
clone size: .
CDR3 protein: CAGSQGLALNIQYF
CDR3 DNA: TGTGCCGGCAGCCAAGGACTAGCGTTGAACATTCAGTACTTC

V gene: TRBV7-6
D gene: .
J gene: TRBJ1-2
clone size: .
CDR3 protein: CASSPGQRANYGYTF
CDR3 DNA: TGTGCCAGCAGCCCCGGACAGAGAGCTAACTATGGCTACACCTTC

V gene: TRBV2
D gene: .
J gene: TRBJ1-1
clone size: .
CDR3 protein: CASTGEKVRNTEAFF
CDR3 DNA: TGTGCCAGCACGGGGGAAAAAGTGAGGAACACTGAAGCTTTCTTT

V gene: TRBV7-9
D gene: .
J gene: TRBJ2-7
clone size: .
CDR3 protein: CASSNRTASYEQYF
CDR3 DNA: TGTGCCAGCAGCAATCGTACGGCCTCCTACGAGCAGTACTTC

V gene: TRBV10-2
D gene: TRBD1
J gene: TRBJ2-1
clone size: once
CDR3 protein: CASSDRTETGNGNEQFF
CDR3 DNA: TGCGCCAGCAGCGATCGCACGGAGACAGGGAACGGCAATGAGCAGTTCTTC

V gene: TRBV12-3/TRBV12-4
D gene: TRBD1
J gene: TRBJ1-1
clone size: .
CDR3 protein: CASSLRDRYTEAFF
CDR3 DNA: TGTGCCAGCAGTTTGAGGGACAGGTACACTGAAGCTTTCTTT

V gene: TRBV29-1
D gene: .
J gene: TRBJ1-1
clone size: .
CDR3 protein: CSVEPLLKNTEAFF
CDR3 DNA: TGCAGCGTTGAGCCCCTCTTGAAGAACACTGAAGCTTTCTTT

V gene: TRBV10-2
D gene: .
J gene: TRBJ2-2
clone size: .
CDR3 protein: CASSDDRDWNTGELFF
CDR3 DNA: TGCGCCAGCAGTGACGACCGGGACTGGAACACCGGGGAGCTGTTTTTT

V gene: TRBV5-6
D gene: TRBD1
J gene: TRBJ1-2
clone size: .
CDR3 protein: CASSPMTGYFYGYTF
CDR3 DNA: TGTGCCAGCAGCCCAATGACAGGGTACTTTTATGGCTACACCTTC

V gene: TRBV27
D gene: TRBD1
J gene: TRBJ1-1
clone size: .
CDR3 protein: CASSRGPGGLGTEAFF
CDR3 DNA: TGTGCCAGCAGTAGGGGCCCAGGGGGTTTGGGCACTGAAGCTTTCTTT

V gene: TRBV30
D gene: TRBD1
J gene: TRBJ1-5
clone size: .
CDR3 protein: CAWRETGDQPQHF
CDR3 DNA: TGTGCCTGGAGGGAGACAGGGGACCAGCCCCAGCATTTT

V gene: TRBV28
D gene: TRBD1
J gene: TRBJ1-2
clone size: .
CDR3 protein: CASSFGDRGPSGYTF
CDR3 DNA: TGTGCCAGCAGTTTCGGAGACAGGGGGCCGTCTGGCTACACCTTC

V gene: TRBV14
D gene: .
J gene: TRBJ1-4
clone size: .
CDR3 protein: CASSQGYVTNEKLFF
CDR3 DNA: TGTGCCAGCAGCCAAGGATACGTGACCAATGAAAAACTGTTTTTT

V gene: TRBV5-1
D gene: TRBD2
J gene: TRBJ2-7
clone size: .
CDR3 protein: CASSPLGGAGEQYF
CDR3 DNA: TGCGCCAGCAGCCCCCTCGGGGGGGCCGGAGAGCAGTACTTC

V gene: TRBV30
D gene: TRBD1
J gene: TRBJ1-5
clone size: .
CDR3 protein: CAWGGQPGNQPQHF
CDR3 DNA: TGTGCCTGGGGGGGACAGCCGGGCAATCAGCCCCAGCATTTT

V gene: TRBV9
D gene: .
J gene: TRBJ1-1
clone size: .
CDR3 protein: CASSVGGRQGTEAFF
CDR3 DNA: TGTGCCAGCAGCGTAGGTGGACGGCAAGGGACTGAAGCTTTCTTT

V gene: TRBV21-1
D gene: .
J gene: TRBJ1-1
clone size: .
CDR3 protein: CASSKYLWKGSTEAFF
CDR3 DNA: TGTGCCAGCAGCAAATACCTATGGAAAGGGAGCACTGAAGCTTTCTTT

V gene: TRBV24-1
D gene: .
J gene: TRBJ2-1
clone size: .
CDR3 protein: CATRPNEQFF
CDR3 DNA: TGTGCCACCAGACCCAATGAGCAGTTCTTC

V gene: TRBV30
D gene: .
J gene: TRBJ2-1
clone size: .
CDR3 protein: CAWSVPTSSYNEQFF
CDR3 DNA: TGTGCCTGGAGTGTCCCCACTAGCTCCTACAATGAGCAGTTCTTC

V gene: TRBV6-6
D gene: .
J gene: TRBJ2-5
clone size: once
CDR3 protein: CASSYAGRGEETQYF
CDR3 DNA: TGTGCCAGCAGTTACGCGGGGAGAGGAGAAGAGACCCAGTACTTC

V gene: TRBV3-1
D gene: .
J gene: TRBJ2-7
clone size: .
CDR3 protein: CASSHDTALGDGQYF
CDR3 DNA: TGTGCCAGCAGCCATGACACGGCACTGGGGGATGGGCAGTACTTC

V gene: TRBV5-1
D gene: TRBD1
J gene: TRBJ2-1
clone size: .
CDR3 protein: CASDFGDRSGEQFF
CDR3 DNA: TGCGCCAGCGATTTCGGGGACAGAAGCGGTGAGCAGTTCTTC

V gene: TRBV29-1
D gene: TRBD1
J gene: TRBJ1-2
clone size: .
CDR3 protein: CSVAGGLGYGYTF
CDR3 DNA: TGCAGCGTAGCAGGGGGCCTGGGCTATGGCTACACCTTC

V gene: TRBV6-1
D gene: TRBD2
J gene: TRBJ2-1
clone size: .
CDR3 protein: CASRPFSGKGYNEQFF
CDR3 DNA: TGTGCCAGCAGACCCTTTAGCGGGAAAGGGTACAATGAGCAGTTCTTC

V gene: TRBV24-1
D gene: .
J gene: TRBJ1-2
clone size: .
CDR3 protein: CATSDPNRDDYTF
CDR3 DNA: TGTGCCACCAGTGATCCCAACAGGGACGACTACACCTTC

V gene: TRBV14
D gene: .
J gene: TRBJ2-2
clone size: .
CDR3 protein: CASSQIRHQNTGELFF
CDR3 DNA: TGTGCCAGCAGCCAAATAAGACATCAAAACACCGGGGAGCTGTTTTTT

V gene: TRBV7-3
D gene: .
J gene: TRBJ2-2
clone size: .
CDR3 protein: CASSQIGPVNTGELFF
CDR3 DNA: TGTGCCAGCAGCCAGATTGGGCCCGTGAACACCGGGGAGCTGTTTTTT

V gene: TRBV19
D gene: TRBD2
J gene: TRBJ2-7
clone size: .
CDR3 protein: CASSSHSGSRLEQYF
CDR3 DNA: TGTGCCAGTAGTTCCCATAGCGGGAGTCGCCTCGAGCAGTACTTC

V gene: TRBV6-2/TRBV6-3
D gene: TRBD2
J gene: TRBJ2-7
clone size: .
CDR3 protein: CASTFSGGSPYEQYF
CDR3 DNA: TGTGCCAGCACTTTTAGCGGGGGTTCGCCCTACGAGCAGTACTTC

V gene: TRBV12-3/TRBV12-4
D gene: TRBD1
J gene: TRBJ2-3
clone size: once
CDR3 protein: CASSFRGPATTDTQYF
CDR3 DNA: TGTGCCAGCAGTTTCAGGGGGCCCGCAACCACAGATACGCAGTATTTT

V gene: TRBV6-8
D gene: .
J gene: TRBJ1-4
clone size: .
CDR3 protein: CAGPRVENEKLFF
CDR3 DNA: TGTGCCGGACCCAGGGTGGAGAATGAAAAACTGTTTTTT

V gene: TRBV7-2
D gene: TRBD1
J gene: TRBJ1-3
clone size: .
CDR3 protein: CASSLGGGRSSGNTIYF
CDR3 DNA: TGTGCCAGCAGCTTAGGAGGGGGCCGATCCTCTGGAAACACCATATATTTT

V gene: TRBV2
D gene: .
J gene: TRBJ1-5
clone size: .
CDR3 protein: CASSGMLQPQHF
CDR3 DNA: TGTGCCAGCAGCGGAATGCTGCAGCCCCAGCATTTT

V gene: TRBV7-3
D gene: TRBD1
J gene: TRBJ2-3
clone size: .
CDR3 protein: CASSSRQGSTDTQYF
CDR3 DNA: TGTGCCAGCAGCTCCCGACAGGGAAGCACAGATACGCAGTATTTT

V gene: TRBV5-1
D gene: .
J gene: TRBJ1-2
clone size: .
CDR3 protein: CASSSDRRIVGGYTF
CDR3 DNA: TGCGCCAGCAGCTCCGACAGGAGGATCGTCGGGGGCTACACCTTC

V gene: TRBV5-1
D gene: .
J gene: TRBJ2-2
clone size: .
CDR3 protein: CASSPAPNTGELFF
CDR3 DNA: TGCGCCAGCAGCCCGGCCCCGAACACCGGGGAGCTGTTTTTT

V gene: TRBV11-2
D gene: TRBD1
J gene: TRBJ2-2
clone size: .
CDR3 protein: CASTHRSGQTPGELFF
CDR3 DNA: TGTGCCAGCACCCACCGTTCGGGACAGACTCCCGGGGAGCTGTTTTTT

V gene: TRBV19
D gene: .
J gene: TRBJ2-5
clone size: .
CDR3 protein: CASSIDHGVGGQETQYF
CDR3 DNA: TGTGCCAGTAGTATAGATCACGGGGTTGGCGGCCAAGAGACCCAGTACTTC

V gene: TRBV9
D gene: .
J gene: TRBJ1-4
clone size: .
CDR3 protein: CASSPGIDSATNEKLFF
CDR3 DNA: TGTGCCAGCAGCCCAGGAATTGACAGTGCAACTAATGAAAAACTGTTTTTT

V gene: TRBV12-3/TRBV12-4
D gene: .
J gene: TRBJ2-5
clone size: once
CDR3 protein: CASRRGGQGRETQYF
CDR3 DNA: TGTGCCAGTCGTCGGGGGGGACAGGGTAGGGAGACCCAGTACTTC

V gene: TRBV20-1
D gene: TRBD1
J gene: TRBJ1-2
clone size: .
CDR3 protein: CSAPGTANYGYTF
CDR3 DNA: TGCAGTGCGCCTGGGACAGCTAACTATGGCTACACCTTC

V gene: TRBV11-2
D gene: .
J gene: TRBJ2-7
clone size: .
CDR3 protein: CASSLEWLGLRESSYEQYF
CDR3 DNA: TGTGCCAGCAGCTTAGAATGGCTGGGACTCAGGGAAAGCTCCTACGAGCAGTACTTC

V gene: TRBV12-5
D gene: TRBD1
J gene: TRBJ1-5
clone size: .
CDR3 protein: CASQKQGAPNQPQHF
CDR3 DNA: TGTGCTAGCCAGAAACAGGGGGCTCCTAATCAGCCCCAGCATTTT

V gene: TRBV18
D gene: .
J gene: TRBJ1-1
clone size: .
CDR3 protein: CASAMDSMNTEAFF
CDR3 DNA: TGTGCCAGCGCAATGGACAGCATGAACACTGAAGCTTTCTTT

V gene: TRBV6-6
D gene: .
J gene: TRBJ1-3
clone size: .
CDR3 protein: CASSYGAGSGNTIYF
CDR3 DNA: TGTGCCAGCAGTTACGGAGCGGGCTCTGGAAACACCATATATTTT

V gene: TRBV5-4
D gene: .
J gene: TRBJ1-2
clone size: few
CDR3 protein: CASSPTGRYGYTF
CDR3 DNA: TGTGCCAGCAGCCCGACGGGGCGCTATGGCTACACCTTC

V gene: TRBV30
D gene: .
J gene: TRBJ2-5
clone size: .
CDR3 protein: CAWSVGWETQYF
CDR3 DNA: TGTGCCTGGAGTGTGGGTTGGGAGACCCAGTACTTC

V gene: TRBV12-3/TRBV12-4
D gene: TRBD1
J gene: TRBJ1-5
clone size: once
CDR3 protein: CASSRGQVGVGNQPQHF
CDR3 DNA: TGTGCCAGCAGTCGCGGACAGGTCGGGGTGGGCAATCAGCCCCAGCATTTT

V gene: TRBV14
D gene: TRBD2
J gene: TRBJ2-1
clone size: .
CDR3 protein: CASSQEVLAGGRGEQFF
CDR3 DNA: TGTGCCAGCAGCCAAGAGGTCCTAGCGGGAGGGCGGGGTGAGCAGTTCTTC

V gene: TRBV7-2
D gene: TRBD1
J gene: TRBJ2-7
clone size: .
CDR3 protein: CASSFRQGSNYEQYF
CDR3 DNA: TGTGCCAGCAGTTTCAGACAGGGAAGTAACTACGAGCAGTACTTC

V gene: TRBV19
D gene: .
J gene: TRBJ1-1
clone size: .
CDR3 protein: CASRSRNGGNTEAFF
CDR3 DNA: TGTGCCAGTAGGTCTCGGAATGGGGGGAACACTGAAGCTTTCTTT

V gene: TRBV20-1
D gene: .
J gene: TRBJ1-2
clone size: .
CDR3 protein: CSGSGNYGYTF
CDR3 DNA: TGCAGTGGGTCAGGAAACTATGGCTACACCTTC

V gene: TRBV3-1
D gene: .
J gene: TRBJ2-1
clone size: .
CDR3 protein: CASSQGHKRSSYNEQFF
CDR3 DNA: TGTGCCAGCAGCCAAGGTCACAAGCGAAGCTCCTACAATGAGCAGTTCTTC

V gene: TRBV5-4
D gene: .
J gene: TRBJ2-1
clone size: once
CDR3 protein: CASFPGHSTGNEQFF
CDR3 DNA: TGTGCCAGCTTTCCGGGCCACTCGACGGGCAATGAGCAGTTCTTC

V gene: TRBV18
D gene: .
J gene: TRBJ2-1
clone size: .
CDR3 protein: CASSQGTFNEQFF
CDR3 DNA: TGTGCCAGCTCACAGGGGACTTTCAATGAGCAGTTCTTC

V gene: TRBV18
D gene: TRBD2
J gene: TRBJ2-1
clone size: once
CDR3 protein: CASSPLGGDNEQFF
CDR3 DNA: TGTGCCAGCTCACCTCTGGGGGGGGACAATGAGCAGTTCTTC

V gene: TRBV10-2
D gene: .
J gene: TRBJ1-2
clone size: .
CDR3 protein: CASSESHGGSGYTF
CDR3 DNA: TGCGCCAGCAGTGAGTCGCATGGAGGGAGCGGCTACACCTTC

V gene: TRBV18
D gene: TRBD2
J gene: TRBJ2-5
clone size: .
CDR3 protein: CASSPSGTTQETQYF
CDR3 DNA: TGTGCCAGCTCTCCTTCCGGGACTACCCAAGAGACCCAGTACTTC

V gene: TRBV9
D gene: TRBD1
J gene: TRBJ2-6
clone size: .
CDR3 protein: CASSARQGAHSGANVLTF
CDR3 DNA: TGTGCCAGCAGCGCCCGACAGGGGGCCCACTCTGGGGCCAACGTCCTGACTTTC

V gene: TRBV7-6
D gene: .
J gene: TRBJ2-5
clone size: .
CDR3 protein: CASSDVGLETQYF
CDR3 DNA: TGTGCCAGCAGCGACGTAGGACTGGAGACCCAGTACTTC